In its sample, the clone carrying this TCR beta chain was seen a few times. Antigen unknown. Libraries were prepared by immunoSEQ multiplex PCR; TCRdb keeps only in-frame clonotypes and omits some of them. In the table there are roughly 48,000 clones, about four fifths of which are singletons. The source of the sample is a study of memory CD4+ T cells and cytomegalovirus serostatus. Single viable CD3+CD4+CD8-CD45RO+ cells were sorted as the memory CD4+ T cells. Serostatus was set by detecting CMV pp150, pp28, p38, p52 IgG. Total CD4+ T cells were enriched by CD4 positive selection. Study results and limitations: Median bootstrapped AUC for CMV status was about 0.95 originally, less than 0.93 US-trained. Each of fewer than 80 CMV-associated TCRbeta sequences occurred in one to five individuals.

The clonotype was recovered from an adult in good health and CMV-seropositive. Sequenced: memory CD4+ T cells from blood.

CDR3 bases: TGTGCCAGCAGTTTTTCGACAGGGGGCAGGGAAAAACTGTTTTTT. Its protein is CASSFSTGGREKLFF. The rearrangement links TRBV28 to TRBJ1-4, with TRBD1 matching 10 bases. The CDR3 is made up of 15 amino acids. The germline V gene encodes CDR1 MDHEN and CDR2 SYDVKM. V lost 3 bases to trimming and J lost 8 bases; unmatched junction nucleotides: 6.